The TCR beta chain described here comes from a study of T cells in Graves' hyperthyroidism and ophthalmopathy. Researchers took RNA transcripts and amplified the TCR beta CDR3 regions from them. HTBI primers were the set used in a first-round RT-PCR of the TCR CDR3. TCRdb ran MiXCR on the multiplex PCR reads and lists one entry per CDR3 protein. This sample yields around 270,000 distinct CDR3 sequences, of which around a fifth are seen a single time; under 45% belongs to the top ten. This clonotype was detected a few times. Uncontrolled infection, other autoimmune disease, pregnancy or lactation disqualified patients from enrolment. The CDR3 length is 14 residues. Trimming stripped 10 bases from V and 5 bases from J, with 17 bases between. Germline lookup yields CDR1 SGHTA and CDR2 FQGNSA.

The sequenced sample was blood. The J gene is TRBJ2-2, the V gene TRBV7-2; no firm D call. The clonotype was recovered from a man in his fifties with Graves' ophthalmopathy. This CDR3 is CATQTRGRTGELFF. The CDR3 DNA follows: TGTGCCACCCAGACCAGAGGAAGGACCGGGGAGCTGTTTTTT.